Reported below is one T cell receptor (beta chain). The sample belongs to a study of early T cells in non-severe SARS-CoV-2 infection. Unique molecular identifiers were attached to individual cDNA molecules. TCRdb processed the 5' RACE reads anew with MiXCR; each CDR3 protein has one entry. The table includes just under 65,000 distinct CDR3 sequences, 11% detected once. The CDR3 is 15 amino acids. V was trimmed by 6 bases and J by 7 bases, leaving 16 bases between them. CDR1 and CDR2 (germline): SEHNR, FQNEAQ (reference sequence). This sequence joins TRBV7-9 and TRBJ1-6; D call uncertain. This clonotype originated in an adult who was a healthcare worker with PCR-confirmed SARS-CoV-2 infection or an uninfected control (not recorded which). The material sequenced was whole blood, taken at baseline. Here the CDR3 reads CASSGLGVRNSPLHF. In DNA, the CDR3 is TGTGCCAGCAGTGGCCTTGGAGTGAGAAATTCACCCCTCCACTTT.